This entry lists 7 T cell receptor beta chains sequenced from one sample in a study of blood T cells in healthy people across ages. Using a J-beta primer mix together with a sample-barcoded 5' primer, a second PCR was run for about 6 to 12 cycles. Via MiXCR, TCRdb re-called the 5' RACE reads, giving one row per CDR3 protein. The sample includes around 1.1 million distinct CDR3 sequences, roughly two fifths of them seen just once. Sequencing used blood. The origin of the receptors is a man aged 18 to 35 in good health.

The gene calls are TRBV6-6 and TRBJ1-5, with 8 bases lining up with TRBD1. The CDR3 totals 16 residues. V shed 2 bases, J shed 2 bases, and the junction held 5 bases outside the gene matches. CDR1 MNHNY and CDR2 SVGAGI come from the germline V gene (reference sequence). CDR3 bases: TGTGCCAGCAGTTACGGGACAGGAGGTGGCAATCAGCCCCAGCATTTT. The encoded protein is CASSYGTGGGNQPQHF.

The chain uses TRBV29-1 and TRBJ1-1; D is unresolved. Trimming took 2 bases from V and 7 from J, leaving 8 bases between them. Looked up from germline, CDR1 is SQVTM and CDR2 is ANQGSEA. The CDR3 totals 11 residues. Here the CDR3 reads CSVEKGLEAFF. CDR3 nucleotide sequence: TGCAGCGTTGAAAAGGGCCTTGAAGCTTTCTTT.

This clonotype occurred a few times. The V call is TRBV4-1, the J call TRBJ2-1; D is possibly TRBD1 (6 bases). The V gene lost 4 bases and the J gene lost 12 bases, with 19 bases spanning the gap. Germline V gene lookup returns CDR1 MGHRA and CDR2 YSYEKL. This CDR3 spans 14 amino acids. CDR3 amino acids: CASSPPRGNRAQFF. The CDR3 nucleotides are TGCGCCAGCAGCCCACCGAGGGGGAACAGGGCGCAGTTCTTC.

For the CDR3, the DNA is TGTGCCAGCAGTTACTCCCAACGGACAGGAAGTGGCTACACCTTC. It translates to CASSYSQRTGSGYTF. The V gene is TRBV6-6, the J gene TRBJ1-2; TRBD1 agrees at 7 bases. CDR3 length: 15 amino acids. Germline CDR1 is MNHNY and CDR2 is SVGAGI (reference sequence). V dropped 0 bases and J dropped 7; count of bases not matched to a gene: 8.

The chain combines TRBV6-6 with TRBJ2-1, with TRBD1 matching 7 bases. V trimming: 5 bases; J trimming: 13 bases; junction bases outside the gene matches: 11. The CDR3 is 13 amino acids. Germline CDR1 MNHNY, CDR2 SVGAGI (reference sequence). The DNA of the CDR3 is TGTGCCAGCAGTCGACAGGGCATAGAGACCCAGTTCTTC. This gives the protein CASSRQGIETQFF.

The chain employs TRBV11-2 and TRBJ1-2, with TRBD1 matching 7 bases. V dropped 5 bases and J dropped 8; count of bases not matched to a gene: 11. This CDR3 contains 14 residues. CDR1 is SGHAT, CDR2 FQNNGV, per germline. CDR3 DNA: TGTGCCAGCAGCATAAACAGGGGTAGCCGCGGCTACACCTTC. Residues: CASSINRGSRGYTF.

This chain joins TRBV9 and TRBJ1-2, with 8 bases aligning to TRBD1. CDR1 and CDR2 (germline): SGDLS, YYNGEE. The junction had 6 bases not matched to a gene; V was cut back by 5 bases and J by 3 bases. This CDR3 has 14 residues. CDR3 DNA: TGTGCCAGCAGAGCAGACAGGGGTGACTATGGCTACACCTTC. It yields the protein CASRADRGDYGYTF.